This entry lists 23 T cell receptor beta chains sequenced from one sample in a study of T cell responses to AZD1222 COVID-19 vaccine. Data came from immunoSEQ multiplex PCR; TCRdb stores just in-frame clones and leaves some out. The data contain roughly 130,000 clones, approximately 83% of them singletons. Sequencing was performed on peripheral blood, taken on day 0 of AZD1222 vaccination. These receptors were taken from an adult in good health.

The chain carries TRBV10-1 and TRBJ2-3, with 11 positions matching TRBD1. The CDR3 runs to 16 residues. CDR1 and CDR2 from the germline V gene are WNHNN and SYGVQD (reference sequence). V was pared by 6 bases and J by 3 bases, with 8 bases of the junction left unmatched. Written as DNA, the CDR3 is TGCGCCAGCAGCTCCCTCGGGACAGGGGGTACAGATACGCAGTATTTT. Amino acid sequence: CASSSLGTGGTDTQYF.

The chain joins TRBV2 to TRBJ2-5; TRBD2 agrees at 8 bases. With V trimmed by 5 bases and J by 5 bases, 10 bases remained unmatched. CDR1 is SNHLY and CDR2 is FYNNEI in the germline V gene. The length of the CDR3 is 15 residues. The CDR3 DNA sequence: TGTGCCAGCAGTTCCGGGACTAGGGGTCTCGAGACCCAGTACTTC. Protein sequence: CASSSGTRGLETQYF. Full variable domain (outside the CDR3, taken from reference TRBV2 and TRBJ2-5): EPEVTQTPSHQVTQMGQEVILRCVPISNHLYFYWYRQILGQKVEFLVSFYNNEISEKSEIFDDQFSVERPDGSNFTLKIRSTKLEDSAMYFCASSSGTRGLETQYFGPGTRLLVL.

This chain links TRBV20-1 with TRBJ1-1; TRBD1 is a possible D gene (5 bases). Trimming pared 5 bases from V and 4 bases from J, leaving 5 bases between. The CDR3 is 10 residues long. The germline gives CDR1 DFQATT, CDR2 SNEGSKA (reference sequence). The CDR3, as DNA: TGCAGTGCTCAGGGCACTGAAGCTTTCTTT. This encodes CSAQGTEAFF.

This clone came up many times. V usage is TRBV10-1 and J usage is TRBJ2-1, with D uncertain. The CDR3 is 14 residues long. V was cut by 0 bases and J by 8 bases, with 11 bases left in between. Germline CDR1 reads WNHNN; CDR2 reads SYGVQD (reference sequence). CDR3 sequence (DNA): TGCGCCAGCAGTGAGTCGTTGGCCGTCCATGAGCAGTTCTTC. Translated: CASSESLAVHEQFF.

The sample holds one count of this clone. V usage is TRBV19 and J usage is TRBJ1-2; perhaps TRBD1 as D (6 bases). V was pared by 4 bases and J by 4 bases, with 16 bases between. The CDR3 loop spans 15 amino acids. Germline assignment: CDR1 LNHDA and CDR2 SQIVND (reference sequence). In nucleotides, the CDR3 is TGTGCCAGTAGTACATCGGCCCAACAGGGCTATGGCTACACCTTC. It is translated as CASSTSAQQGYGYTF.

The chain is built from TRBV7-2 and TRBJ1-6, with TRBD1 identical over 9 bases. Losses at the gene ends were 5 bases for V and 11 bases for J; bases not matched to a gene: 10. The CDR3 totals 15 residues. Germline CDR1 reads SGHTA; CDR2 reads FQGNSA. CDR3 DNA: TGTGCCAGCAGCCACGGGACAGGGACAAAAACACCCCTCCACTTT. Its translation is CASSHGTGTKTPLHF.

The table lists this clone with a few counts. The V and J genes are TRBV5-4 and TRBJ1-1; no definite D call. The CDR3 length is 13 residues. Trimming took off 1 base at V and 1 base at J, with 5 bases between the two ends. Looked up from germline, CDR1 is SGHNT and CDR2 is YYREEE (reference sequence). DNA of the CDR3: TGTGCCAGCAGCTTGCCGGAGAACACTGAAGCTTTCTTT. Protein product: CASSLPENTEAFF.

The J gene is TRBJ2-5, the V gene TRBV6-5, with 10 bases lining up with TRBD2. The CDR3 is made up of 15 amino acids. The V segment lost 0 bases and the J segment 5 bases; nucleotides outside the gene matches: 3. From germline, CDR1 is MNHEY and CDR2 SVGAGI. The CDR3 is CASSYSASGSETQYF. The CDR3 region has the DNA TGTGCCAGCAGTTACTCTGCTAGCGGGAGTGAGACCCAGTACTTC.

CDR3 nucleotides: TGCAGCGTTGAAGAGGGTCGGGCAAAAGAGACCCAGTACTTC. It is translated as CSVEEGRAKETQYF. The V and J genes are TRBV29-1 and TRBJ2-5; no reliable D call. The V end lost 0 bases, the J end lost 3 bases, and 11 bases lay between the germline ends. The V gene's germline CDR1 is SQVTM and CDR2 ANQGSEA. The CDR3 runs 14 residues.

This sequence joins TRBV5-1 and TRBJ1-4, with D maybe TRBD1 (5 bases). V was cut by 0 bases and J by 7 bases, with 13 bases left in between. Germline loops: CDR1 SGHRS, CDR2 YFSETQ. The CDR3 totals 15 residues. This chain's CDR3 is CASSLATGAAEKLFF. The CDR3 nucleotides are TGCGCCAGCAGCTTGGCCACCGGGGCGGCTGAAAAACTGTTTTTT.

The chain uses TRBV19 and TRBJ2-7, with D unclear. The germline gives CDR1 LNHDA, CDR2 SQIVND (reference sequence). CDR3 size: 13 residues. The V and J ends lost 3 bases and 5 bases respectively, with 11 bases between them. The CDR3 DNA is TGTGCCAGTAGTATTGGGATTCGCCACGAGCAGTACTTC. Translating it yields CASSIGIRHEQYF.

The table lists this clone with a count of one. The chain is built from TRBV5-5 and TRBJ1-2; 7 nucleotides match TRBD1. Germline assignment: CDR1 SGHKS and CDR2 YYEKEE (reference sequence). The CDR3 is 14 amino acids. With 0 bases clipped from V and 3 bases from J, the junction kept 2 bases outside the gene matches. The CDR3, as DNA: TGTGCCAGCAGCTTGGCGGGACAGTACTATGGCTACACCTTC. Its translation: CASSLAGQYYGYTF.

The chain has TRBV19 and TRBJ1-1; 7 bases fit TRBD1. V dropped 5 bases and J dropped 0; count of bases not matched to a gene: 6. There are 15 residues in the CDR3. In germline, CDR1 is LNHDA, CDR2 SQIVND (reference sequence). CDR3 bases: TGTGCCAGTAGTGCCCGACAGGGTTTGAACACTGAAGCTTTCTTT. Translated: CASSARQGLNTEAFF.

This rearrangement joins TRBV6-5 to TRBJ2-1, with 13 positions matching TRBD2. V dropped 3 bases and J dropped 5; count of bases not matched to a gene: 4. This CDR3 has 16 residues. Looked up from germline, CDR1 is MNHEY and CDR2 is SVGAGI. CDR3 protein: CASSYHGTSGNNEQFF. The CDR3, as DNA: TGTGCCAGCAGTTATCACGGGACTAGCGGGAACAATGAGCAGTTCTTC.

The V call is TRBV29-1, the J call TRBJ2-3, with no clear D. Germline assignment: CDR1 SQVTM and CDR2 ANQGSEA. Trimming shortened V by 0 bases and J by 5 bases, and 21 bases separated the two germline ends. CDR3 length equals 17 residues. The CDR3 is CSVEDLKDGEWGDTQYF. The CDR3 DNA sequence: TGCAGCGTTGAAGATCTTAAAGATGGAGAATGGGGAGATACGCAGTATTTT.

This sequence joins TRBV13 and TRBJ1-2, with D perhaps TRBD1 (5 bases). CDR3 length: 14 residues. V lost 6 bases to trimming and J lost 4 bases, with 15 bases between them. CDR1 and CDR2 (germline): PRHDT, FYEKMQ (reference sequence). The CDR3 loop is CASRGKGRAYGYTF. The CDR3 DNA is TGTGCCAGCAGGGGGAAGGGCAGGGCCTATGGCTACACCTTC. Looking up the rest from reference TRBV13 and TRBJ1-2 gives the full variable domain: AAGVIQSPRHLIKEKRETATLKCYPIPRHDTVYWYQQGPGQDPQFLISFYEKMQSDKGSIPDRFSAQQFSDYHSELNMSSLELGDSALYFCASRGKGRAYGYTFGSGTRLTVV.

J is TRBJ2-3 and V is TRBV27; 9 bases fit TRBD2. The germline gives CDR1 MNHEY, CDR2 SMNVEV (reference sequence). Germline trimming cut 7 bases from V and 6 bases from J; bases unmatched to any gene: 11. The CDR3 is made up of 15 amino acids. The CDR3 coding sequence is TGTGCCAGCAATCAAGCGGGGGGCCCGCCGGATACGCAGTATTTT. Its translation is CASNQAGGPPDTQYF.

V and J are TRBV6-5 and TRBJ2-7; 9 bases are a match to TRBD1. V gave up 5 bases and J gave up 5 bases; unmatched junction bases: 10. This CDR3 spans 15 amino acids. Germline CDR1 is MNHEY and CDR2 is SVGAGI. This CDR3 reads CASSPQGQGWNEQYF. Here the CDR3 DNA reads TGTGCCAGCAGTCCCCAGGGACAGGGTTGGAACGAGCAGTACTTC.

The V call is TRBV7-8, the J call TRBJ1-6; TRBD1 agrees at 10 bases. This CDR3 contains 15 residues. The germline V gene has CDR1 SGHVS and CDR2 FQNEAQ. V lost 5 bases, J lost 8 bases, and 6 bases stayed unmatched. CDR3 DNA sequence: TGTGCCAGCAGCGGGGACAGGGGCGCTGATTCACCCCTCCACTTT. Its protein product is CASSGDRGADSPLHF.

V gene TRBV29-1 combines with J gene TRBJ2-7, with 7 bases identical to TRBD1. The CDR3 length is 13 residues. V lost 7 bases, J lost 3 bases, and 9 bases stayed unmatched. Germline loops: CDR1 SQVTM, CDR2 ANQGSEA. Here the CDR3 reads CSGTPGQDYEQYF. In DNA form, the CDR3 reads TGCAGCGGTACCCCCGGACAGGACTACGAGCAGTACTTC.

This chain links TRBV9 with TRBJ2-1, with 9 bases lining up with TRBD1. The CDR3 length is 15 residues. Germline trimming cut 4 bases from V and 13 bases from J; bases unmatched to any gene: 15. Per the germline V gene, CDR1 is SGDLS and CDR2 is YYNGEE. The CDR3 nucleotides are TGTGCCAGCAGCTCACTCACCAAACAGACAGGGGGACAGTTCTTC. This gives the protein CASSSLTKQTGGQFF.

This chain uses TRBV5-4 with TRBJ2-5; maybe TRBD2 (5 bases). Germline CDR1 and CDR2: SGHNT and YYREEE (reference sequence). V lost 0 bases and J 4 bases, leaving 13 bases between the germline ends. The CDR3 is made up of 15 amino acids. The CDR3 DNA is TGTGCCAGCAGCTTGGTGGGGAGTGCGCGAGAGACCCAGTACTTC. Translating gives CASSLVGSARETQYF.

The chain is built from TRBV10-3 and TRBJ2-7; D perhaps matches TRBD2 (6 bases). Trimming took 0 bases from V and 3 from J, leaving 9 bases between them. CDR1 and CDR2 (germline): ENHRY, SYGVKD. This CDR3 region has 14 residues. The CDR3: CAISESREIYEQYF. CDR3 DNA: TGTGCCATCAGTGAGTCGCGGGAAATCTACGAGCAGTACTTC.